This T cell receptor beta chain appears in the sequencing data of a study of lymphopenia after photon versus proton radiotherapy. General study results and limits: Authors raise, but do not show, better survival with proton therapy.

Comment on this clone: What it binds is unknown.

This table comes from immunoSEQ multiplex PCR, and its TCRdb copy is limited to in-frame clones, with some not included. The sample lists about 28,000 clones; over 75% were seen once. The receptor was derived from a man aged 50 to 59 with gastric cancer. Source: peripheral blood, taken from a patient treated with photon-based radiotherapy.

The DNA for the CDR3 is TGTGCTAGTGGCCCAGGACAGAACACCTACGAGCAGTACTTC. This codes for CASGPGQNTYEQYF. V usage is TRBV12-5 and J usage is TRBJ2-7; D may be TRBD1 (6 bases). The CDR3 runs 14 residues. Germline V lookup: CDR1 LGHNT, CDR2 FRNRAP. V was pared by 6 bases and J by 2 bases, with 14 bases between.